The clone carrying this TCR beta chain showed up just once. Its antigen is still unknown. CDR1 LGHNT and CDR2 FRNRAP come from the germline V gene. V was pared by 6 bases and J by 2 bases, with 22 bases between. This CDR3 region has 17 residues. This sample stems from a study of T cells in narcolepsy. On the study more broadly: Patients with NT1 or NT2 and healthy control donors were enrolled.

Sequencing used immunoSEQ multiplex PCR; TCRdb keeps in-frame clones, though not all of them. The sample has tens of thousands of clones, 70% to 90% seen once; the top ten hold roughly 1.2%. Study conclusions and caveats: In some patient and control memory CD4+ samples, autoreactive clones were absent. Same-patient CSF and blood CD4+ T cell clonotypes included HCRT-specific and TRIB2-specific autoreactive ones. Blood of same and different patients, but not healthy controls, reportedly held recurring autoreactive clonotypes.

The TCR sequence derives from a human donor with narcolepsy. The V and J genes are TRBV12-5 and TRBJ1-2; D is unresolved. Sequencing input: CD45RA- memory CD4+ T cells from PBMCs. The CDR3 bases are TGTGCTAGTGGCCTCCACCCCCGAGCGGTAACCAACTATGGCTACACCTTC. It specifies CASGLHPRAVTNYGYTF.